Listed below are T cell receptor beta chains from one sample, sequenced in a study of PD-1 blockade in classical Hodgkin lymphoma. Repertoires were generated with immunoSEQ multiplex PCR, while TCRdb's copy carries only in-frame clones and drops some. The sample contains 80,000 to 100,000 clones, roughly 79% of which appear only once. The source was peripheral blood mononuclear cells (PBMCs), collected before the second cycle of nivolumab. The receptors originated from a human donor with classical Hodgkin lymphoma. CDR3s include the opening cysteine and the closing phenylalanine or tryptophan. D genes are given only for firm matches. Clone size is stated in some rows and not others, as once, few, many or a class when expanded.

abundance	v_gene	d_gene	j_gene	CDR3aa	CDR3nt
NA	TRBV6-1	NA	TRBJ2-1	CASSEAGHGNYNEQFF	TGTGCCAGCAGTGAAGCGGGACATGGGAACTACAATGAGCAGTTCTTC
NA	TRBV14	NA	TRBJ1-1	CASSQGGIEAFF	TGTGCCAGCAGCCAAGGGGGAATTGAAGCTTTCTTT
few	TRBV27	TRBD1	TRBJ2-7	CASSPGATGRQYF	TGTGCCAGCAGTCCTGGCGCGACAGGGAGGCAGTACTTC
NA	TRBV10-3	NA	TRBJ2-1	CAISESRQDTGNEQFF	TGTGCCATCAGTGAGTCTCGGCAGGACACTGGGAATGAGCAGTTCTTC
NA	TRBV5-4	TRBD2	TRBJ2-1	CASSRGGTSGRVDEQFF	TGTGCCAGCAGTCGCGGAGGGACTAGCGGGAGGGTCGATGAGCAGTTCTTC
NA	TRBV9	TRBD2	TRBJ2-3	CASSVAASSGITDTQYF	TGTGCCAGCAGCGTAGCGGCGTCGAGCGGGATTACAGATACGCAGTATTTT
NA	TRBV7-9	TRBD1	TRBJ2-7	CASSLAQRDSPYEQYF	TGTGCCAGCAGCTTAGCGCAACGGGACAGTCCCTACGAGCAGTACTTC
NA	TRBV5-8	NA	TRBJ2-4	CASSFWAGQAKNIQYF	TGTGCCAGCAGCTTTTGGGCAGGGCAGGCCAAAAACATTCAGTACTTC
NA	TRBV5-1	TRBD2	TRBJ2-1	CASSPHLTSGTDEQFF	TGCGCCAGCAGCCCCCACTTGACTAGCGGGACAGATGAGCAGTTCTTC
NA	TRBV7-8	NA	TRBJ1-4	CASSMEVLATNEKLFF	TGTGCCAGCAGCATGGAAGTACTTGCAACTAATGAAAAACTGTTTTTT
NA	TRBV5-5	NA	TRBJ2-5	CASSLLGRSRETQYF	TGTGCCAGCAGCTTGCTAGGACGGAGCCGGGAGACCCAGTACTTC
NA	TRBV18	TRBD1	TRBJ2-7	CASSPSTQGSLSYEQYF	TGTGCCAGCTCACCATCAACACAGGGGTCCCTCTCCTACGAGCAGTACTTC
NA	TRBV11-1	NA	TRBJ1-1	CASSLDPLPTGNTEAFF	TGTGCCAGCAGCTTAGACCCTCTTCCGACAGGGAACACTGAAGCTTTCTTT
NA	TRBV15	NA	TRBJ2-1	CATSSHPNPFDEQFF	TGTGCCACCAGCAGCCATCCCAACCCTTTCGATGAGCAGTTCTTC
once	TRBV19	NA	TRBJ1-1	CASSIESGRVNTEAFF	TGTGCCAGTAGTATAGAGTCCGGCAGAGTGAACACTGAAGCTTTCTTT
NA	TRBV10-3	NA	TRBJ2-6	CAISPSSGANVLTF	TGTGCCATCAGTCCTTCCTCTGGGGCCAACGTCCTGACTTTC
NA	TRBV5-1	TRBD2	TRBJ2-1	CASSLERGSSYNEQFF	TGCGCCAGCAGCCTCGAGCGGGGGAGCTCCTACAATGAGCAGTTCTTC
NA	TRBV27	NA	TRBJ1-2	CASSLSMVWRGYTF	TGTGCCAGCAGTTTATCGATGGTTTGGCGCGGCTACACCTTC
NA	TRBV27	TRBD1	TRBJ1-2	CASSLQGQGRLGYTF	TGTGCCAGCAGTTTACAAGGACAGGGAAGACTGGGCTACACCTTC
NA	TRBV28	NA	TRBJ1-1	CATWGSNTEAFF	TGTGCCACTTGGGGGTCGAACACTGAAGCTTTCTTT
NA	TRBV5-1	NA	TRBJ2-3	CASSLAGGPTDTQYF	TGCGCCAGCAGCTTGGCCGGGGGTCCCACAGATACGCAGTATTTT
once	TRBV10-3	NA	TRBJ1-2	CAMGRTDSVGYTF	TGTGCCATGGGTCGGACAGATTCGGTCGGCTACACCTTC
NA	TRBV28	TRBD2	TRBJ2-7	CASSMGGVYEQYF	TGTGCCAGCAGTATGGGGGGGGTCTACGAGCAGTACTTC
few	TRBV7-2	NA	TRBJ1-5	CASSLARATGQPQHF	TGTGCCAGCAGCTTAGCCAGGGCCACGGGCCAGCCCCAGCATTTT
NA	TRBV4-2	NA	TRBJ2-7	CASSQDPGVNEQYF	TGTGCCAGCAGCCAAGATCCGGGGGTCAACGAGCAGTACTTC
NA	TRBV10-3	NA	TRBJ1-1	CAISRTENTEAFF	TGTGCCATCAGTCGGACGGAGAACACTGAAGCTTTCTTT
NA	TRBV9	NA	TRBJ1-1	CASSVTGMNTEAFF	TGTGCCAGCAGCGTGACAGGTATGAACACTGAAGCTTTCTTT
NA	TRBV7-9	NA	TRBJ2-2	CASSLGGTTGELFF	TGTGCCAGCAGCTTAGGCGGGACGACCGGGGAGCTGTTTTTT
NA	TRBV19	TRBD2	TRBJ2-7	CASSIAAGDYEQYF	TGTGCCAGTAGTATTGCAGCGGGAGATTACGAGCAGTACTTC
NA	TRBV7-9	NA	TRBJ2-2	CASSLAARVAGELFF	TGTGCCAGCAGCTTAGCCGCCAGGGTCGCCGGGGAGCTGTTTTTT
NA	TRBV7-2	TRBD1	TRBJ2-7	CASSLNLAGGYEQYF	TGTGCCAGCAGCTTAAATCTGGCAGGGGGTTACGAGCAGTACTTC